Presented here are 14 T cell receptor beta chains from one specimen sequenced in a study of brain T cells in children with intractable seizures. Time point indicated: blood from clinic visit 5 months post-surgery; TSC patient then seizure free. The protocol was immunoSEQ multiplex PCR, while the TCRdb copy is restricted to in-frame clones and leaves out a portion. The sample consists of 340,000 or so clones, 93% of them appearing once. The sequences come from peripheral blood, collected 4 to 5 months after surgery. The source of these receptors is a boy less than two years old with tuberous sclerosis and intractable seizures.

The chain combines TRBV7-9 with TRBJ2-2, with D unresolved. The CDR3 has 15 amino acids. Per the germline V gene, CDR1 is SEHNR and CDR2 is FQNEAQ (reference sequence). V dropped 1 base and J dropped 4 bases, with 10 bases sitting between them. The CDR3 spells CASSLVGLGTGELFF. CDR3 sequence (DNA): TGTGCCAGCAGCTTAGTGGGCTTGGGCACCGGGGAGCTGTTTTTT.

Notes on this clone: The sample has other DNA sequences that encode this CDR3 too. The V and J genes are TRBV12-3 or TRBV12-4 and TRBJ1-2; TRBD1 aligns across 10 bases. V was pared by 4 bases and J by 5 bases, with 1 base of the junction left unmatched. This CDR3 region has 13 residues. The CDR3 DNA reads as TGTGCCAGCAGTTGGGACAGGGGATATGGCTACACCTTC. It is translated as CASSWDRGYGYTF.

The chain couples TRBV6-5 to TRBJ2-7; D remains unclear. Germline-derived CDR1 and CDR2 are MNHEY and SVGAGI. The CDR3 totals 13 residues. Between the trimmed V and J ends, which lost 1 base and 3 bases, there was a span of 7 bases. The CDR3 DNA reads TGTGCCAGCAGTTACTTGGTCGACTACGAGCAGTACTTC. It is translated as CASSYLVDYEQYF.

The chain couples TRBV7-9 to TRBJ2-5, with a weak D call TRBD2 (6 bases). The CDR3 loop spans 13 amino acids. The germline V gene encodes CDR1 SEHNR and CDR2 FQNEAQ (reference sequence). Trimming took 3 bases from V and 5 from J, leaving 10 bases between them. CDR3: CASSFSGWETQYF. The CDR3 region has the DNA TGTGCCAGCAGCTTCAGCGGGTGGGAGACCCAGTACTTC.

In DNA form, the CDR3 reads TGCGCCAGCAGTGACTTTACACAGGGCGAGCAGTACTTC. Its translation: CASSDFTQGEQYF. The chain joins TRBV10-1 to TRBJ2-7; perhaps TRBD1 as D (6 bases). The CDR3 is 13 amino acids. The V and J ends lost 3 bases and 6 bases respectively, with 12 bases between them. Germline CDR1 is WNHNN and CDR2 is SYGVQD (reference sequence).

This chain uses TRBV7-3 with TRBJ2-6; 9 nucleotides align to TRBD1. Germline V CDR1 and CDR2: SGHTA, FQGTGA. The CDR3 covers 17 residues. V shed 5 bases, J shed 4 bases, and the junction held 9 bases outside the gene matches. The CDR3 region is CASSARTGGKGANVLTF. In DNA form, the CDR3 reads TGTGCCAGCAGCGCCCGTACAGGGGGCAAGGGGGCCAACGTCCTGACTTTC.

This chain joins TRBV27 and TRBJ1-4, with TRBD1 matching over 7 bases. The trim removed 5 bases at V and 7 bases at J, leaving 7 bases unmatched. The CDR3 runs 14 residues. Germline CDR1 MNHEY, CDR2 SMNVEV (reference sequence). CDR3 DNA: TGTGCCAGCAGTCCGAGACAGGGTAGTGAAAAACTGTTTTTT. Its translation: CASSPRQGSEKLFF.

This clone was found once. The CDR3 region is CASRWGGSTDTQYF. The CDR3 nucleotides read TGTGCCAGCAGATGGGGGGGGTCCACAGATACGCAGTATTTT. The J gene is TRBJ2-3, the V gene TRBV6-6; 7 bases align to TRBD2. The CDR3 runs to 14 residues. Trimming removed 6 bases from V and 2 bases from J; junction bases left unmatched: 5. Per the germline V gene, CDR1 is MNHNY and CDR2 is SVGAGI (reference sequence).

Turning to this clone: One end of the junction fails to match germline, which may point to a read error. The gene calls are TRBV7-7 and TRBJ2-7; 9 nucleotides line up with TRBD1. Germline V gene sequence: CDR1 SSHAT, CDR2 FNYEAQ (reference sequence). The CDR3 has 16 residues. CDR3 sequence reads: CASSFPRKDRGIEQYF. In DNA, the CDR3 is TGTGCTAGCAGCTTCCCGAGAAAGGACAGGGGAATCGAGCAGTACTTC.

A single count supports this clone. Other DNA sequences in the sample encode the same CDR3. V is TRBV19 and J is TRBJ1-5; no firm D call. CDR3 length: 12 amino acids. The V end was cut by 3 bases, the J end by 5 bases, with 5 bases between. CDR1 is LNHDA and CDR2 is SQIVND in the germline V gene (reference sequence). CDR3 bases: TGTGCCAGTAGTATTGGGGATCAGCCCCAGCATTTT. This codes for CASSIGDQPQHF. The whole variable domain, remainder taken from reference TRBV19 and TRBJ1-5, is DGGITQSPKYLFRKEGQNVTLSCEQNLNHDAMYWYRQDPGQGLRLIYYSQIVNDFQKGDIAEGYSVSREKKESFPLTVTSAQKNPTAFYLCASSIGDQPQHFGDGTRLSIL.

The V call is TRBV5-8, the J call TRBJ1-5, with a possible D match to TRBD1 (5 bases). The CDR3 sequence is 17 residues long. Germline V gives CDR1 SGHTS, CDR2 YDEGEE. Trimming left V 2 bases short and J 3 bases short, with 18 bases between. CDR3 nucleotides: TGTGCCAGCAGCTTCACGGGGGGGAGGGGCAACAATCAGCCCCAGCATTTT. Residues: CASSFTGGRGNNQPQHF.

J is TRBJ2-3 and V is TRBV18; no reliable D call. The V end was cut by 1 base, the J end by 4 bases, with 6 bases between. CDR1 and CDR2 from the germline V gene are KGHSH and LQKENI. The CDR3 is 13 residues long. CDR3 in DNA: TGTGCCAGCTCACCACTTGAAGCAGATACGCAGTATTTT. This codes for CASSPLEADTQYF. Variable domain in full (rest from reference TRBV18 and TRBJ2-3): NAGVMQNPRHLVRRRGQEARLRCSPMKGHSHVYWYRQLPEEGLKFMVYLQKENIIDESGMPKERFSAEFPKEGPSILRIQQVVRGDSAAYFCASSPLEADTQYFGPGTRLTVL.

This sequence joins TRBV29-1 and TRBJ1-2; possible D gene TRBD1, 6 bases. The V and J ends lost 7 bases and 4 bases respectively, with 10 bases between them. The CDR3 is 11 amino acids. CDR1 SQVTM and CDR2 ANQGSEA come from the germline V gene. The CDR3 spells CSGRDTYGYTF. CDR3 coding DNA: TGCAGCGGACGGGACACCTATGGCTACACCTTC.

The rearrangement links TRBV7-2 to TRBJ2-1; D not resolved. The CDR3 covers 15 residues. Germline-derived CDR1 and CDR2 are SGHTA and FQGNSA. The V end was cut by 5 bases, the J end by 7 bases, with 18 bases between. In DNA form, the CDR3 reads TGTGCCAGCAGCGGACGTAGGGTTAGTGCGAATGAGCAGTTCTTC. Its protein product is CASSGRRVSANEQFF.